Here is one TCR beta chain with its context. Its specificity is not known. Germline V gives CDR1 SGHVS, CDR2 FNYEAQ. The J segment lost 10 bases and the V segment lost 1 base, leaving 9 bases of the junction unmatched. This CDR3 comprises 16 residues. Measured with immunoSEQ multiplex PCR; TCRdb has only the in-frame clones, and not every one. The sample yields under 75,000 clones, approximately 88% seen once. The source of the sample is a study of OX40 agonist ivuxolimab in advanced cancers. Study observations and caveats: More expanded clones were seen, on average, in CD8+ T cells than in CD4+.

V is TRBV7-6 and J is TRBJ2-1; 11 positions agree with TRBD2. The material sequenced was CD4+ or CD8+ T cells sorted from blood, taken in a trial of the OX40 agonist ivuxolimab. The sequence came from an adult with an advanced solid tumor such as melanoma, head and neck, liver or kidney cancer. In nucleotides, the CDR3 is TGTGCCAGCAGCTTAGGATTAGCGGGAGGGCGTACGGAGCAGTTCTTC. It specifies CASSLGLAGGRTEQFF. The whole variable domain, filled in from reference TRBV7-6 and TRBJ2-1, reads GAGVSQSPRYKVTKRGQDVALRCDPISGHVSLYWYRQALGQGPEFLTYFNYEAQQDKSGLPNDRFSAERPEGSISTLTIQRTEQRDSAMYRCASSLGLAGGRTEQFFGPGTRLTVL.